The TCR beta chain under discussion was sequenced for a study of blood T cell repertoires in COVID-19. Whole-study context: The study drew acute and convalescent COVID-19 samples from the United States, Italy and Spain.

Trimming cost V 5 bases and J 2 bases; bases outside gene matches: 12. CDR3 length equals 17 residues. Germline values: CDR1 KGHDR, CDR2 SFDVKD. Profiled with immunoSEQ multiplex PCR; TCRdb holds only in-frame clones, not every one. This table holds 250,000 to 300,000 clones, 70% to 90% found once. The V and J genes are TRBV24-1 and TRBJ1-2, with 8 positions matching TRBD1. The TCR was taken from a man between 18 and 29 years old with active or convalescent COVID-19. Material: peripheral blood. The CDR3 sequence is CATSAPRTGLNNYGYTF. In nucleotides, the CDR3 is TGTGCCACCAGTGCCCCTAGGACAGGGCTTAACAACTATGGCTACACCTTC.